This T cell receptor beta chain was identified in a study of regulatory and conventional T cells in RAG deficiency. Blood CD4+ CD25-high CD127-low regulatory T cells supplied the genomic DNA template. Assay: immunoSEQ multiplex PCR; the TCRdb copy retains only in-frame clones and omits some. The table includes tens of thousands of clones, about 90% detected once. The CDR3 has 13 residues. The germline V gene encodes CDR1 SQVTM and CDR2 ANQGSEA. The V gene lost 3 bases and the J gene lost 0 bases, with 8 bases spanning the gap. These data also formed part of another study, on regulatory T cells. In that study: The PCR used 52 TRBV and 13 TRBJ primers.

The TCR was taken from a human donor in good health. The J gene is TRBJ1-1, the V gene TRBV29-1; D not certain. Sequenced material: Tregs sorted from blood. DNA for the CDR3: TGCAGCGTTGAGACGGTCCTGAACACTGAAGCTTTCTTT. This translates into CSVETVLNTEAFF.